The source of this T cell receptor (beta chain) is a study of a mutant IDH1 vaccine in newly diagnosed glioma. In the study overall: Radiotherapy, temozolomide, or both had been given previously, and both were given to most.

Time point reported: baseline, week 1 (first vaccination visit). The treatment was: pre-vaccination baseline after standard-of-care therapy. TCRdb keeps only in-frame clones here, not all; method: immunoSEQ multiplex PCR. The table records around 92,000 clones, about 80% of them present only once. Germline V gives CDR1 MNHEY, CDR2 SMNVEV (reference sequence). The CDR3 is 14 amino acids. The ends were cut back, 6 bases at V and 3 bases at J, with 14 bases in the middle. This receptor was obtained from a woman aged 50 to 65 with glioma. Specimen: PBMCs, collected from a glioma patient treated with radiotherapy, temozolomide or both. This chain uses TRBV27 with TRBJ1-2; a possible D gene is TRBD1 (6 bases). CDR3 bases: TGTGCCAGCAGACCAGGGACAATTTACTATGGCTACACCTTC. It encodes CASRPGTIYYGYTF.